The 20 T cell receptor beta chains presented below share a single source sample, sequenced in a study of molecular identifiers for immune sequencing clone quantification. MiXCR was run by TCRdb on the PCR reads, yielding one entry per CDR3 protein. The sample has about 630,000 distinct CDR3 sequences, approximately 24% seen once. Specimen: naive CD8+ T cells from blood, with Jurkat cell RNA spiked in. Subset here: FACS-sorted CD8+CD4-CCR7+CD45RA+ naive T cells. These receptors were collected from a human donor in good health. Some libraries in this study had Jurkat cell RNA spiked in.

This clonotype was counted a few times. V gene TRBV30 combines with J gene TRBJ2-1; D might be TRBD1 or TRBD2, each matching 5 bases. V shed 5 bases and J shed 8 bases, with 19 bases lying between them. The length of the CDR3 is 14 residues. CDR1 and CDR2 (germline): GTSNPN, SVGIG (reference sequence). CDR3 sequence: CAWSNLAEGDEQFF. The CDR3 bases are TGTGCCTGGTCGAACCTAGCAGAAGGGGATGAGCAGTTCTTC.

V usage is TRBV2 and J usage is TRBJ2-7; 8 nucleotides line up with TRBD1. V trimming: 1 base; J trimming: 6 bases; junction bases outside the gene matches: 5. The CDR3 runs to 14 residues. CDR1 is SNHLY and CDR2 is FYNNEI in the germline V gene. The CDR3 loop reads CASSEVAGGGEQYF. The DNA of the CDR3 is TGTGCCAGCAGTGAAGTTGCAGGGGGCGGCGAGCAGTACTTC.

The V and J genes are TRBV5-3 and TRBJ2-7; a weak D match, TRBD2 (5 bases). TRBV5-3 counts as an open reading frame of uncertain function. The CDR3 is made up of 15 amino acids. Trimming stripped 8 bases from V and 7 bases from J, with 25 bases between. The CDR3 DNA reads TGTGCCAGCAGCCCTGACCCGGGGAATTACAATGAGCAGTACTTC. It translates to CASSPDPGNYNEQYF.

The J gene is TRBJ2-7, the V gene TRBV7-9; no clear D. The CDR3 sequence is 13 residues long. V lost 1 base and J 5 bases, leaving 9 bases between the germline ends. Germline CDR1 SEHNR, CDR2 FQNEAQ (reference sequence). The DNA of the CDR3 is TGTGCCAGCAGCTTAGGGTTAAGGCACGAGCAGTACTTC. Amino acids: CASSLGLRHEQYF.

This clonotype was found a few times. This chain connects TRBV6-5 to TRBJ2-2; 8 bases are a match to TRBD2. The germline gives CDR1 MNHEY, CDR2 SVGAGI. The CDR3 extends over 16 amino acids. The J segment lost 4 bases and the V segment lost 0 bases, leaving 4 bases of the junction unmatched. The CDR3 loop reads CASSYSGLDSTGELFF. CDR3 bases: TGTGCCAGCAGTTACTCGGGACTAGATAGCACCGGGGAGCTGTTTTTT.

This clonotype was counted between two and nine times. This CDR3 fails to terminate in the conserved phenylalanine or tryptophan, so it likely reflects a read error. The chain recombines TRBV7-8 with TRBJ2-7; D unclear. Deletions cut 1 base from V and 2 bases from J, with 15 bases between. The CDR3 runs 16 residues. Germline loops: CDR1 SGHVS, CDR2 FQNEAQ. The CDR3 nucleotides read TGTGCCAGCAGCTTAGTCTCGGGTCAGGTACCCTACGAGCAGTACCTC. It specifies CASSLVSGQVPYEQYL.

In this sample, this clonotype turned up a few times. The CDR3 here is CASSFATASGNTIYF. CDR3 nucleotide sequence: TGTGCCAGCAGTTTCGCGACAGCATCTGGAAACACCATATATTTT. This rearrangement joins TRBV12-3 or TRBV12-4 to TRBJ1-3, with TRBD1 as a possible D gene (5 bases). Deletions cut 3 bases from V and 1 base from J, with 10 bases between. This CDR3 has 15 amino acids.

This sequence joins TRBV30 and TRBJ2-5, with D possibly matching TRBD1 (6 bases). The CDR3 has 16 amino acids. Trimming removed 2 bases at V and 2 bases at J, with 18 bases between. The V gene's germline CDR1 is GTSNPN and CDR2 SVGIG (reference sequence). CDR3 region: CAWSQTSGTFQETQYF. DNA for the CDR3: TGTGCCTGGAGTCAGACCTCCGGGACATTTCAAGAGACCCAGTACTTC. Based on the CDR3 plus reference TRBV30 and TRBJ2-5, the full variable domain is SQTIHQWPATLVQPVGSPLSLECTVEGTSNPNLYWYRQAAGRGLQLLFYSVGIGQISSEVPQNLSASRPQDRQFILSSKKLLLSDSGFYLCAWSQTSGTFQETQYFGPGTRLLVL.

This clonotype was detected many times. The J gene is TRBJ2-5, the V gene TRBV6-5; D is perhaps TRBD1 (6 bases). Germline V CDR1 and CDR2: MNHEY, SVGAGI. V was shortened by 10 bases and J by 4 bases, with 22 bases between the two germline ends. The CDR3 is made up of 15 amino acids. CDR3 DNA sequence: TGTGCCACATGCTGTTCAACAGGGCCCGCAGAGACCCAGTACTTC. It yields the protein CATCCSTGPAETQYF.

This clonotype was recorded many times. This sequence joins TRBV6-5 and TRBJ1-5; TRBD1 matches 7 bases. The junction had 3 bases not matched to a gene; V was cut back by 0 bases and J by 7 bases. Germline CDR1 MNHEY, CDR2 SVGAGI. The CDR3 covers 14 residues. Here the CDR3 reads CASSYSSGGQPQHF. In DNA form, the CDR3 reads TGTGCCAGCAGTTACTCATCAGGGGGACAGCCCCAGCATTTT.

This clonotype was seen at least ten times. The genes are TRBV7-2 and TRBJ1-1, with D perhaps TRBD1 (5 bases). V dropped 3 bases and J dropped 5 bases, with 10 bases sitting between them. Germline V gene sequence: CDR1 SGHTA, CDR2 FQGNSA. The CDR3 totals 13 residues. The CDR3 DNA reads as TGTGCCAGCAGCTTCCCAGGGAGAACTGAAGCTTTCTTT. Its translation is CASSFPGRTEAFF.

The table lists this clonotype with many counts. This chain uses TRBV4-1 with TRBJ2-5; maybe TRBD1 (6 bases). Germline CDR1 reads MGHRA; CDR2 reads YSYEKL. The CDR3 extends over 14 amino acids. Trimming took off 1 base at V and 1 base at J, with 7 bases between the two ends. The CDR3 loop reads CASSQADSQETQYF. CDR3 sequence (DNA): TGCGCCAGCAGCCAAGCGGACAGCCAAGAGACCCAGTACTTC.

Details on this clonotype: A much larger clone lies a single base off, so this may be a read error. The J gene is TRBJ1-1, the V gene TRBV12-3 or TRBV12-4, with D unclear. The length of the CDR3 is 12 residues. The CDR3 DNA is TGTGCCAGCAGCACCATGAACCCTGAAGCTTTCTTT. It is translated as CASSTMNPEAFF.

This clonotype was recorded at least ten times. The gene calls are TRBV4-3 and TRBJ1-3, with unresolved D. CDR3 length: 16 amino acids. The V gene's germline CDR1 is LGHNA and CDR2 YSLEER. Trimming stripped 0 bases from V and 0 bases from J, with 9 bases between. CDR3 nucleotide sequence: TGCGCCAGCAGCCAAGATAAGGGCTACTCTGGAAACACCATATATTTT. Translated: CASSQDKGYSGNTIYF.

This clonotype was counted many times. CDR3 bases: TGTGCCAGTAGTATATCTAGCGCCTCTGAGCAGTTCTTC. Translation: CASSISSASEQFF. V gene TRBV19 combines with J gene TRBJ2-1; the D gene is possibly TRBD2 (6 bases). V was trimmed by 2 bases and J by 9 bases, leaving 11 bases between them. Germline V lookup: CDR1 LNHDA, CDR2 SQIVND (reference sequence). The CDR3 totals 13 residues.

With regard to this clonotype: A much more abundant neighbour one base away suggests this may be a read error. The CDR3 ends on some other residue instead of the conserved phenylalanine or tryptophan, so this is likely a read error. The chain carries TRBV9 and TRBJ1-3; D is ambiguous. V was shortened by 0 bases and J by 0 bases, with 7 bases between the two germline ends. CDR3 length: 15 residues. Germline V CDR1 and CDR2: SGDLS, YYNGEE. This CDR3 reads CASSVGGASGNTIYL. DNA of the CDR3: TGTGCCAGCAGCGTAGGAGGAGCCTCTGGAAACACCATATATCTT.

This clonotype was observed a few times. The chain employs TRBV3-1 and TRBJ2-7, with 13 bases that match TRBD2. Germline CDR1 is LGHDT and CDR2 is YNNKEL (reference sequence). After removal of 0 bases from V and 4 bases from J, the junction contained 3 bases not matched to a gene. This CDR3 contains 16 residues. The CDR3 nucleotides read TGTGCCAGCAGCCAAGACGGGACTAGCGGGGTTTACGAGCAGTACTTC. Translated: CASSQDGTSGVYEQYF.

As for this clonotype: This sequence may be a read error, since a much larger clone differs from it by one base. DNA for the CDR3: TGTGCCAGCAGTTCCCTGCTCTACGAGCGGTACTTC. This translates into CASSSLLYERYF. This sequence joins TRBV28 and TRBJ2-7, with D unclear. The CDR3 runs 12 residues. The germline CDR1 and CDR2 sequences are MDHEN and SYDVKM.

This clonotype was counted a few times. J is TRBJ2-7 and V is TRBV28; the D gene is possibly TRBD2 (7 bases). Trimming took off 2 bases at V and 0 bases at J, with 14 bases between the two ends. There are 16 residues in the CDR3. Germline V CDR1 and CDR2: MDHEN, SYDVKM. This CDR3 is CASSLGGASDSYEQYF. The DNA for the CDR3 is TGTGCCAGCAGTTTAGGGGGGGCTAGCGACTCCTACGAGCAGTACTTC. Supplemented by reference TRBV28 and TRBJ2-7, the full variable domain reads DVKVTQSSRYLVKRTGEKVFLECVQDMDHENMFWYRQDPGLGLRLIYFSYDVKMKEKGDIPEGYSVSREKKERFSLILESASTNQTSMYLCASSLGGASDSYEQYFGPGTRLTVT.

The chain uses TRBV12-3 or TRBV12-4 and TRBJ1-2, with D perhaps TRBD1 (5 bases). This CDR3 is 14 amino acids long. Trimming removed 7 bases from V and 2 bases from J, with 14 bases in between. CDR3: CASTMGQDNYGYTF. The CDR3 nucleotides read TGTGCCAGCACTATGGGGCAAGACAACTATGGCTACACCTTC.